The present T cell receptor beta chain was sequenced within a study of control samples from healthy donors and cancer patients. Clones were sequenced by immunoSEQ multiplex PCR, and TCRdb holds only the in-frame ones, with some missing. The repertoire has 100,000 to 150,000 clones, around nine tenths of them found once; the top ten carry 4.5% to 7%. The V gene lost 2 bases and the J gene lost 1 base, with 8 bases spanning the gap. CDR1 is MGHRA, CDR2 YSYEKL, per germline. CDR3 size: 14 residues. The sequence derives from a man between 18 and 35 years old in good health. Sequencing used blood. The chain recombines TRBV4-1 with TRBJ1-1; D unresolved. The CDR3 region is CASSQSPSNTEAFF. The CDR3 DNA reads as TGCGCCAGCAGCCAATCTCCTTCGAACACTGAAGCTTTCTTT.